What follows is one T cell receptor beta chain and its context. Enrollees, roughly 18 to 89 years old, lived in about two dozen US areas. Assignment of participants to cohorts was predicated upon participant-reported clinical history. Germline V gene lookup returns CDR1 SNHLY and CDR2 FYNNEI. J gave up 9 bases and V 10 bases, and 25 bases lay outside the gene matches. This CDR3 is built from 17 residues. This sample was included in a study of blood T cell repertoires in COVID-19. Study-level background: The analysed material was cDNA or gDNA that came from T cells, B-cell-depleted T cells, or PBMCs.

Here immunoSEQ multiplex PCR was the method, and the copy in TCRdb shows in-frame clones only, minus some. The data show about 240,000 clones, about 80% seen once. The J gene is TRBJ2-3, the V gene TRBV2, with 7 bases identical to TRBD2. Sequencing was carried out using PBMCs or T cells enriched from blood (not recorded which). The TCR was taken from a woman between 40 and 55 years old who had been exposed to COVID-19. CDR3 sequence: CATPNKMSAGDPQTQYF. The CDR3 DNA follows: TGTGCCACCCCCAACAAGATGTCGGCGGGGGACCCGCAGACGCAGTATTTT.